These T cell receptor beta chains were read from a single sample in a study of OX40 agonist ivuxolimab in advanced cancers. Produced via immunoSEQ multiplex PCR; TCRdb's table is partial and in-frame only. The sample has about 53,000 clones; 84% are singletons. The sample was CD4+ or CD8+ T cells sorted from blood, taken in a trial of the OX40 agonist ivuxolimab. The source is an adult with an advanced solid tumor such as melanoma, head and neck, liver or kidney cancer. Both conserved end residues are part of each CDR3. The D gene is left open where the match is weak.

V gene,D gene,J gene,CDR3 protein
TRBV19,.,TRBJ2-7,CASSKSPETYEQYF
TRBV4-3,TRBD1,TRBJ1-4,CASSPLTGRGEKLFF
TRBV7-6,TRBD2,TRBJ2-2,CASSFGAAGGPFQGELFF
TRBV9,.,TRBJ1-3,CASSDPSGNTIYF
TRBV19,TRBD2,TRBJ2-1,CASSVTGTSVYEQFF
TRBV5-4,TRBD2,TRBJ2-1,CASSSGLAGMQGNEQFF
TRBV20-1,.,TRBJ2-1,CSGFKNEQFF
TRBV4-1,TRBD1,TRBJ1-4,CASSPPDRGNEKLFF
TRBV5-1,.,TRBJ2-7,CASEREPAGEQYF
TRBV7-2,.,TRBJ1-2,CASSSMRGDGYTF
TRBV27,TRBD1,TRBJ1-3,CASSFPGQGILVDSGNTIYF
TRBV6-6,.,TRBJ1-1,CASSYTEGDTEAFF
TRBV11-3,.,TRBJ1-2,CASSLEQIYGYTF
TRBV6-1,TRBD1,TRBJ2-5,CASTLGQGGETQYF